Following are 26 T cell receptor beta chains from one sample sequenced in a study of T cells in Graves' hyperthyroidism and ophthalmopathy. TCR beta CDR3 regions were amplified from RNA. First-round RT-PCR targeting the TCR CDR3 was performed with the HTBI primer set. TCRdb called the multiplex PCR reads again in MiXCR, with one record for every CDR3 protein. The sample carries some 510,000 distinct CDR3 sequences, under 25% recorded once. Sequencing used blood. These receptors were taken from a man between 18 and 35 years old with Graves' hyperthyroidism.

This clonotype was counted many times. The chain links TRBV2 to TRBJ2-5, with TRBD1 identical over 9 bases. Looked up from germline, CDR1 is SNHLY and CDR2 is FYNNEI. V lost 6 bases to trimming and J lost 5 bases; unmatched junction nucleotides: 4. The CDR3 runs to 13 residues. The CDR3, as DNA: TGTGCCAGCAGCCCAGGGACAGGGGAGACCCAGTACTTC. It translates to CASSPGTGETQYF.

The chain couples TRBV9 to TRBJ1-2; D remains ambiguous. The CDR3 has 15 residues. Per the germline V gene, CDR1 is SGDLS and CDR2 is YYNGEE. The V gene lost 0 bases and the J gene lost 6 bases, with 15 bases spanning the gap. This CDR3 is CASSVGGRVGDGYTF. The CDR3 DNA is TGTGCCAGCAGCGTAGGAGGTAGGGTCGGCGATGGCTACACCTTC.

This clonotype was detected only a few times. V and J are TRBV20-1 and TRBJ2-7; TRBD2 agrees at 8 bases. In germline, CDR1 is DFQATT, CDR2 SNEGSKA (reference sequence). V shed 3 bases and J 2 bases; nucleotides not matched to a gene: 6. This CDR3 contains 14 residues. The CDR3 DNA sequence: TGCAGTGCTAGGTTACTAGCGGAGCCCTACGAGCAGTACTTC. Protein product: CSARLLAEPYEQYF.

This clonotype was counted many times. The chain couples TRBV6-1 to TRBJ1-1; TRBD1 might be the D (6 bases). Trimming took off 5 bases at V and 4 bases at J, with 20 bases between the two ends. The germline gives CDR1 MNHNS, CDR2 SASEGT. The CDR3 covers 16 residues. The CDR3 bases are TGTGCCAGCAGTCCGGGCCACAGGGAAGGTAGCACTGAAGCTTTCTTT. Encoded protein: CASSPGHREGSTEAFF.

This clonotype was observed many times. V and J are TRBV20-1 and TRBJ1-3; D is undetermined. The germline V and J ends were trimmed by 3 bases and 4 bases, with 10 bases remaining between them. The CDR3 is 13 amino acids. Germline CDR1 is DFQATT and CDR2 is SNEGSKA (reference sequence). The CDR3 sequence is CSARPVKGNTIYF. Written as DNA, the CDR3 is TGCAGTGCTAGGCCCGTGAAAGGAAACACCATATATTTT.

The table lists this clonotype with a count of one. The chain employs TRBV12-3 or TRBV12-4 and TRBJ2-2; D is undetermined. V dropped 5 bases and J dropped 5 bases, with 12 bases sitting between them. This CDR3 is built from 14 residues. The CDR3 spells CASSPNTGTGELFF. CDR3 bases: TGTGCCAGCAGTCCGAACACTGGGACCGGGGAGCTGTTTTTT.

J is TRBJ1-5 and V is TRBV7-2; no clear D. This CDR3 comprises 14 residues. Germline V CDR1 and CDR2: SGHTA, FQGNSA. V lost 3 bases to trimming and J lost 4 bases, with 10 bases between them. CDR3 in DNA: TGTGCCAGCAGCTTCGGGGTCGCAAATCAGCCCCAGCATTTT. This gives the protein CASSFGVANQPQHF.

The sample holds a few counts of this clonotype. The V gene is TRBV6-1, the J gene TRBJ2-7, with D possibly TRBD2 on 6 matching bases. In germline, CDR1 is MNHNS, CDR2 SASEGT. This CDR3 has 15 residues. V lost 7 bases and J lost 4, with 20 bases in between. The CDR3: CASTLEGTGAYEQYF. The CDR3 DNA sequence: TGTGCCAGCACCCTAGAGGGGACGGGAGCGTACGAGCAGTACTTC.

V usage is TRBV7-9 and J usage is TRBJ2-7; TRBD1 might be the D (6 bases). The CDR3 spans 14 residues. Germline V gene data show CDR1 as SEHNR and CDR2 as FQNEAQ (reference sequence). V dropped 5 bases and J dropped 0 bases, with 11 bases sitting between them. The CDR3 here is CASSLGQRSYEQYF. The DNA of the CDR3 is TGTGCCAGCAGCCTCGGACAGCGCTCCTACGAGCAGTACTTC.

The chain recombines TRBV24-1 with TRBJ2-5; 10 bases fit TRBD2. The CDR3 is 17 amino acids. The V gene's germline CDR1 is KGHDR and CDR2 SFDVKD. With 5 bases clipped from V and 4 bases from J, the junction kept 12 bases outside the gene matches. The CDR3 DNA reads TGTGCCACCAGTGGAGTTGGGAGCGGGGGGGGCGCAGAGACCCAGTACTTC. This translates into CATSGVGSGGGAETQYF.

This clonotype was counted ten times or more. V gene TRBV2 combines with J gene TRBJ2-2; a possible D gene is TRBD2 (5 bases). The CDR3 has 12 amino acids. Germline-derived CDR1 and CDR2 are SNHLY and FYNNEI. Between the trimmed V and J ends, which lost 6 bases and 5 bases, there was a span of 7 bases. CDR3 in amino acids: CASSGLTGELFF. The CDR3 DNA follows: TGTGCCAGCAGCGGACTGACCGGGGAGCTGTTTTTT.

To note about this clonotype: A read error is possible here, since a much larger clone lies one base away. The rearrangement joins TRBV6-5 to TRBJ1-5; D call uncertain. Germline V gene data show CDR1 as MNHEY and CDR2 as SVGAGI. Trimming shortened V by 7 bases and J by 2 bases, and 12 bases separated the two germline ends. This CDR3 contains 14 residues. For the CDR3, the DNA is TGTGCCAGCAATTGGGGAAATGGCAATCAGCCCCAGCATTTT. It yields the protein CASNWGNGNQPQHF.

This clonotype turned up a few times. V gene TRBV10-2 combines with J gene TRBJ1-1, with a tentative D call TRBD1 (5 bases). The CDR3 is made up of 13 amino acids. Trimming cost V 7 bases and J 5 bases, with 14 bases left between them. CDR1 is WSHSY and CDR2 is SAAADI in the germline V gene. The CDR3 sequence: CASIPSGGTEAFF. DNA for the CDR3: TGCGCCAGCATCCCCTCGGGGGGGACTGAAGCTTTCTTT.

This clonotype was recorded a few times. The V call is TRBV11-3, the J call TRBJ2-7; TRBD1 agrees at 9 bases. V shed 4 bases, J shed 10 bases, and the junction held 11 bases outside the gene matches. CDR1 and CDR2 (germline): SGHNT, YENEEA. CDR3 length: 14 residues. The CDR3 sequence: CASSSKGDRDHQYF. For the CDR3, the DNA is TGTGCCAGCAGCTCCAAGGGGGACAGGGACCATCAGTACTTC.

Ten or more counts support this clonotype. The chain uses TRBV2 and TRBJ1-3; no clear D. V lost 7 bases and J lost 0, with 13 bases in between. The germline V gene has CDR1 SNHLY and CDR2 FYNNEI. CDR3 length: 15 amino acids. The CDR3, as DNA: TGTGCCAGCACCCTTCGGACCAACTCTGGAAACACCATATATTTT. It is translated as CASTLRTNSGNTIYF.

This clonotype was observed many times. V and J are TRBV6-5 and TRBJ2-7; D is possibly TRBD2 (7 bases). V lost 7 bases, J lost 6 bases, and 13 bases lay in between. Germline CDR1 is MNHEY and CDR2 is SVGAGI. The CDR3 totals 12 residues. The CDR3, as DNA: TGTGCCAGCAATCTCGGGGGGCGCGAGCAGTACTTC. It specifies CASNLGGREQYF.

This rearrangement joins TRBV29-1 to TRBJ1-3; D is ambiguous. The CDR3 has 13 residues. Germline assignment: CDR1 SQVTM and CDR2 ANQGSEA. V gave up 4 bases and J gave up 2 bases, with 9 bases separating them. The CDR3 sequence: CSVGLLPGNTIYF. The CDR3 nucleotides are TGCAGCGTTGGACTCCTGCCTGGAAACACCATATATTTT.

This clonotype was seen ten or more times. The chain is built from TRBV10-1 and TRBJ2-7, with D maybe TRBD2 (6 bases). The CDR3 totals 16 residues. The germline V gene has CDR1 WNHNN and CDR2 SYGVQD (reference sequence). Between the trimmed V and J ends, which lost 6 bases and 0 bases, there was a span of 18 bases. The CDR3 DNA is TGCGCCAGCAGGACCCCGGGACTTCCGCACTCCTACGAGCAGTACTTC. This encodes CASRTPGLPHSYEQYF.

V is TRBV29-1 and J is TRBJ2-7; 9 positions agree with TRBD1. V lost 2 bases to trimming and J lost 3 bases; unmatched junction nucleotides: 2. This CDR3 region has 13 residues. CDR1 and CDR2 from the germline V gene are SQVTM and ANQGSEA. The CDR3 bases are TGCAGCGTTGAAAGGGACAGGGACTACGAGCAGTACTTC. Amino acid sequence: CSVERDRDYEQYF.

This clonotype was seen many times. This sequence joins TRBV6-1 and TRBJ2-5; D might be TRBD1 or TRBD2, each matching 5 bases. Germline CDR1 MNHNS, CDR2 SASEGT. V dropped 1 base and J dropped 7 bases, with 16 bases sitting between them. There are 15 residues in the CDR3. The CDR3 region is CASSEERFLGGTQYF. CDR3 DNA sequence: TGTGCCAGCAGTGAAGAGAGGTTCCTTGGGGGGACCCAGTACTTC.

This clonotype was seen ten or more times. The CDR3 loop reads CAFTPGGWTEAFF. The CDR3 DNA reads TGTGCCTTCACCCCAGGGGGCTGGACTGAAGCTTTCTTT. J is TRBJ1-1 and V is TRBV30, with 8 bases aligning to TRBD1. This CDR3 is built from 13 residues. With V trimmed by 7 bases and J by 5 bases, 9 bases remained unmatched. Per the germline V gene, CDR1 is GTSNPN and CDR2 is SVGIG (reference sequence).

The CDR3 loop reads CASSRTRANYGYTF. CDR3 nucleotide sequence: TGTGCCAGCAGTCGGACAAGAGCTAACTATGGCTACACCTTC. The chain joins TRBV2 to TRBJ1-2; D might be TRBD1 (5 bases). The CDR3 covers 14 residues. V dropped 5 bases and J dropped 0 bases, with 10 bases sitting between them. Per the germline V gene, CDR1 is SNHLY and CDR2 is FYNNEI.

With respect to this clonotype: A junction boundary mismatches the germline segment, possibly from a read error. This sequence joins TRBV5-1 and TRBJ2-7, with TRBD2 as a possible D gene (5 bases). This CDR3 region has 14 residues. Germline CDR1 SGHRS, CDR2 YFSETQ. CDR3 in amino acids: CASCLAGVNYEQYF. The CDR3 DNA is TGCGCCAGCTGCTTGGCCGGGGTGAACTACGAGCAGTACTTC.

This clonotype was seen many times. One end of the junction is discordant with germline, which a read error may explain. The genes are TRBV20-1 and TRBJ2-7, with unresolved D. The CDR3 has 14 residues. The germline V gene has CDR1 DFQATT and CDR2 SNEGSKA (reference sequence). Here the CDR3 reads CSARVPNRAYEQYF. The CDR3 DNA reads TGCAGTGCCAGAGTTCCTAACCGAGCCTACGAGCAGTACTTC.

This clonotype was counted at least ten times. The chain employs TRBV6-1 and TRBJ1-2; D is unresolved. The germline CDR1 and CDR2 sequences are MNHNS and SASEGT. Between the trimmed V and J ends, which lost 6 bases and 1 base, there was a span of 9 bases. The CDR3 loop spans 13 amino acids. CDR3 sequence: CASRNSDNYGYTF. The CDR3 DNA reads as TGTGCCAGCAGGAATTCTGATAACTATGGCTACACCTTC.

In its sample, this clonotype was seen many times. The chain has TRBV12-3 or TRBV12-4 and TRBJ1-5; 8 bases are a match to TRBD1. V trimming: 4 bases; J trimming: 5 bases; junction bases outside the gene matches: 7. The CDR3 is 15 amino acids. The CDR3 nucleotides are TGTGCCAGCAGTTCCCAGACAGGGGCCTATCAGCCCCAGCATTTT. It codes for CASSSQTGAYQPQHF.